This T cell receptor beta chain comes out of a study of cytomegalovirus exposure and HLA in healthy donors. Study-wide results and caveats: Using the classifier, cytomegalovirus status was reportedly diagnosed with high specificity and sensitivity. The investigators catalogued 164 TCR beta chains as cytomegalovirus-associated. In a later analysis, most CMV-associated TCR beta chains appeared HLA-restricted. Association of a missense DCLRE1C variant with TCR beta V- and J-gene trimming was reported in a later analysis.

About this clone: Its target is not known.

The PCR was carried out with 60 Vbeta primers and 13 Jbeta primers. Sequencing used immunoSEQ multiplex PCR; TCRdb keeps in-frame clones, though not all of them. This sample has around 200,000 clones, with 80% to 85% found just once. V gave up 4 bases and J gave up 3 bases; unmatched junction bases: 6. The CDR3 extends over 16 amino acids. Germline V CDR1 and CDR2: MNHEY, SMNVEV (reference sequence). V gene TRBV27 combines with J gene TRBJ2-3, with 11 bases that match TRBD1. Specimen: PBMCs. The source of this sequence is a woman in her late teens or twenties in good health and CMV-seronegative. The CDR3 region is CASSSRTGGLTDTQYF. Written as DNA, the CDR3 is TGTGCCAGCAGTTCCCGGACAGGGGGCCTGACAGATACGCAGTATTTT.